This is a list of T cell receptor beta chains from one sample in a study of blood T cell repertoires in COVID-19. TCRdb keeps only in-frame clones here, not all; method: immunoSEQ multiplex PCR. The top ten clones hold 3% to 4.5% of a sample with some 150,000 clones, roughly 86% of them seen once. The sample taken for sequencing was peripheral blood. The receptors were sampled from a woman in her sixties who had recovered from COVID-19. CDR3s include the opening cysteine and the closing phenylalanine or tryptophan.

J	V	CDR3
TRBJ2-7	TRBV24-1	CATRGTASSYEQYF
TRBJ1-4	TRBV12-3/TRBV12-4	CASRDNGEKLFF
TRBJ1-2	TRBV24-1	CATSDAVTGVGYTF
TRBJ2-7	TRBV10-3	CATKQGPNEQYF
TRBJ1-3	TRBV14	CASSQEPGQGHTIYF
TRBJ2-3	TRBV29-1	CSVEKETDTQYF
TRBJ2-1	TRBV7-9	CASSLISGGDNEQFF
TRBJ2-1	TRBV2	CASSVSGLAGDYEQFF
TRBJ1-1	TRBV15	CATSWGGVNTEAFF
TRBJ2-5	TRBV14	CASSQLPGQDSRETQYF
TRBJ1-1	TRBV29-1	CSVAQLNTEAFF
TRBJ2-3	TRBV9	CASGTAADTQYF
TRBJ1-1	TRBV5-1	CASSLNVGDGTEAFF
TRBJ1-5	TRBV21-1	CASPYTRDRDQLMSNQPQHF
TRBJ2-7	TRBV19	CASSIDDPGRQQYF
TRBJ2-3	TRBV29-1	CSVEGATGGATDTQYF
TRBJ2-5	TRBV28	CASRLKVGLAGTQYF
TRBJ2-1	TRBV3-1/TRBV3-2	CASSQDVPAYNEQFF
TRBJ1-1	TRBV5-1	CASSPAGRGNTEAFF
TRBJ2-2	TRBV28	CASSLLAAGEVGELFF
TRBJ1-1	TRBV3-1/TRBV3-2	CASSQFDRDTEAFF
TRBJ1-4	TRBV6-5	CASSRVGVEKLFF
TRBJ2-7	TRBV5-5	CASSFVTAPNEQYF
TRBJ1-1	TRBV6-1	CASSEGVGQPGKAFF
TRBJ2-3	TRBV5-4	CASSWVGGRTDTQYF
TRBJ2-7	TRBV3-1/TRBV3-2	CASSRRTGGWMNEQYF
TRBJ1-4	TRBV24-1	CATSDLYPPEKLFF
TRBJ1-6	TRBV3-1/TRBV3-2	CASSQGSGGNSPLHF
TRBJ2-7	TRBV7-3	CASSLTGQGYEQYF
TRBJ2-7	TRBV3-1/TRBV3-2	CASSQAGGYEQYF
TRBJ1-1	TRBV5-4	CASSLRTGGTSEAFF
TRBJ1-6	TRBV28	CASSFSGHRRPLHF
TRBJ1-1	TRBV4-3	CASSRKAGGLNTEAFF
TRBJ2-7	TRBV2	CASRKTEPPGQYF
TRBJ1-3	TRBV6-5	CASAIRTGGNTIYF
TRBJ2-7	TRBV28	CAIAGTGVTYEQYF
TRBJ1-1	TRBV13	CASSKGQGFTEAFF
TRBJ1-2	TRBV6-5	CASSYKQGHGYTF
TRBJ2-1	TRBV27	CASSLSPPGGPDLEFF
TRBJ1-6	TRBV9	CASSVSEGRVPLHF
TRBJ2-1	TRBV30	CAWTGGGRGEQFF
TRBJ1-3	TRBV9	CASSENSGNTIYF